These T cell receptor beta chains were read from a single sample in a study of blood T cell repertoires in COVID-19. Assay used: immunoSEQ multiplex PCR; TCRdb lists only in-frame clones, some missing. The sample lists 160,000 or so clones; roughly 90% were seen once. Sequencing input: PBMCs or T cells enriched from blood (not recorded which). Receptors originate from a human donor with acute COVID-19. The donor label of this sample is uncertain. CDR3s leave out the opening cysteine and the closing phenylalanine or tryptophan. The order of the fields is CDR3 protein, V gene, J gene.

ASTPALGLQETQY	TRBV2	TRBJ2-5
ATSRGGTDTQY	TRBV15	TRBJ2-3
ASSRAGSSYEQY	TRBV2	TRBJ2-7
ASSVAVVGANEQY	TRBV9	TRBJ2-7
ASSLGQGNNEQF	TRBV5-1	TRBJ2-1
ASSLDSGGNSPLH	TRBV28	TRBJ1-6
ATSDAATGVVEQF	TRBV24-1	TRBJ2-1
AISDVNQPQH	TRBV10-3	TRBJ1-5
ASSLVPRGTQY	TRBV5-1	TRBJ2-3
ASSSDRAAYGYT	TRBV2	TRBJ1-2
ASMATSGVKEQF	TRBV10-2	TRBJ2-1
ASSLWTTSEQF	TRBV12-3/TRBV12-4	TRBJ2-1
ASSSAYRDVWVTEAF	TRBV7-9	TRBJ1-1
ASSPGRHQGPLGYT	TRBV4-1	TRBJ1-2
ASSLGPAGRAYGYT	TRBV5-6	TRBJ1-2
ASSQGLPGFGNTIY	TRBV14	TRBJ1-3
ASSLTGEVYEQY	TRBV5-5	TRBJ2-7